These T cell receptor beta chains were read from a single sample in a study of shared clonotypes between healthy human individuals. The repertoire was sequenced with immunoSEQ multiplex PCR; TCRdb's copy has only in-frame clones and lacks some. The sample records roughly 2 million clones, under 97% being singletons. Material: naive CD4+ T cells sorted from blood. The receptors shown here come from a man between 18 and 35 years old in good health. The CDR3 runs from the conserved cysteine through the conserved F or W. Fields, in order: J gene, V gene, D gene, clone size, CDR3 length, CDR3 protein, CDR3 DNA. The D gene is left open where the match is weak. Not every row has a clone size; where given, it reads once, few, many or a size class.

J gene: TRBJ2-1
V gene: TRBV6-5
D gene: TRBD2
clone size: NA
CDR3 length: 15
CDR3 protein: CASRPGLAGGVEQFF
CDR3 DNA: TGTGCCAGCAGGCCGGGACTAGCGGGAGGGGTTGAGCAGTTCTTC

J gene: TRBJ2-2
V gene: TRBV2
D gene: TRBD1
clone size: NA
CDR3 length: 15
CDR3 protein: CASRAGTANTGELFF
CDR3 DNA: TGTGCCAGCAGGGCCGGGACAGCCAACACCGGGGAGCTGTTTTTT

J gene: TRBJ1-2
V gene: TRBV19
D gene: NA
clone size: NA
CDR3 length: 10
CDR3 protein: CASRNYGYTF
CDR3 DNA: TGTGCCAGTAGGAACTATGGCTACACCTTC

J gene: TRBJ1-2
V gene: TRBV10-2
D gene: NA
clone size: NA
CDR3 length: 13
CDR3 protein: CATSFSANYGYTF
CDR3 DNA: TGCGCCACCAGCTTTTCGGCTAACTATGGCTACACCTTC

J gene: TRBJ2-3
V gene: TRBV6-1
D gene: NA
clone size: NA
CDR3 length: 14
CDR3 protein: CASSVTTSTDTQYF
CDR3 DNA: TGTGCCAGCAGCGTGACAACTAGCACAGATACGCAGTATTTT

J gene: TRBJ1-3
V gene: TRBV18
D gene: TRBD1
clone size: once
CDR3 length: 15
CDR3 protein: CASSSTGGSGNTIYF
CDR3 DNA: TGTGCCAGCTCGTCAACAGGGGGATCCGGAAACACCATATATTTT

J gene: TRBJ2-7
V gene: TRBV30
D gene: NA
clone size: NA
CDR3 length: 15
CDR3 protein: CAWSVPSTGEYEQYF
CDR3 DNA: TGTGCCTGGAGTGTACCCTCGACAGGAGAATACGAGCAGTACTTC

J gene: TRBJ2-3
V gene: TRBV5-4
D gene: TRBD2
clone size: NA
CDR3 length: 18
CDR3 protein: CASRPGTSGSLGTDTQYF
CDR3 DNA: TGTGCCAGCAGGCCCGGGACTAGCGGGAGTCTCGGCACAGATACGCAGTATTTT

J gene: TRBJ1-4
V gene: TRBV7-9
D gene: NA
clone size: NA
CDR3 length: 14
CDR3 protein: CASSLRGGGEKLFF
CDR3 DNA: TGTGCCAGCAGCTTAAGGGGAGGCGGGGAAAAACTGTTTTTT

J gene: TRBJ1-6
V gene: TRBV28
D gene: TRBD1
clone size: NA
CDR3 length: 14
CDR3 protein: CASSQQGAVSPLHF
CDR3 DNA: TGTGCCAGCAGCCAACAGGGGGCGGTTTCACCCCTCCACTTT